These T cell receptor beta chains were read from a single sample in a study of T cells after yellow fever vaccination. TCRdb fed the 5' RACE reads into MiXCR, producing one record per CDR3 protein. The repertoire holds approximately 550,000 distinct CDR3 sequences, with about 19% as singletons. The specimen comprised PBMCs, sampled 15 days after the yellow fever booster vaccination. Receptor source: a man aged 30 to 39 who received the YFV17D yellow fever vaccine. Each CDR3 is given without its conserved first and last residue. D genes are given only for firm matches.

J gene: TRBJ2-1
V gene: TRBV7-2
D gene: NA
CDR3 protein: ASSFTQLSSYNEQF

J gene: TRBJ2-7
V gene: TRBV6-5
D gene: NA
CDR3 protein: ASSYSAGAAHEQY

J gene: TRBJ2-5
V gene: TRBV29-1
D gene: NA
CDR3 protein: SGTRGEETQY

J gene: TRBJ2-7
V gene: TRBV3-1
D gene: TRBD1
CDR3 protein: ASSHRTGLRGEQY

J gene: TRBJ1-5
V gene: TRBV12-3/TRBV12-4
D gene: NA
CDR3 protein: ASSTGPRNQPQH

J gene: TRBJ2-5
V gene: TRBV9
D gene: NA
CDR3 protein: ASSVATRATQETQY

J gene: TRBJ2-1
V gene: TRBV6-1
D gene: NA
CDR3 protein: ASSPGWLNNEQF

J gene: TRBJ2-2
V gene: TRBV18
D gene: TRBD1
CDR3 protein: ASSRQDRGTGELF

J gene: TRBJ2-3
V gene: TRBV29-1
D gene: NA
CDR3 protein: SVGGPTDTQY

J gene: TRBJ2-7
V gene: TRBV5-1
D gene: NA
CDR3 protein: ASSLGVWEVSSEQY

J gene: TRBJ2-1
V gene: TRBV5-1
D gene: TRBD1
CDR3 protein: ASSLDGTVDEQF

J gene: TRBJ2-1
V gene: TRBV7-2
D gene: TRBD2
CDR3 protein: ASSLAATSGSFNEQF

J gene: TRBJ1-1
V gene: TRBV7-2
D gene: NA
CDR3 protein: ASSLGPGRTEAF

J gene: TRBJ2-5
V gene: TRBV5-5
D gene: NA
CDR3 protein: ASSQQGWETQY

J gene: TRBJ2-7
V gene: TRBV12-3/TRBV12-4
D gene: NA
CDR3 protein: ASSLGLLNYEQY

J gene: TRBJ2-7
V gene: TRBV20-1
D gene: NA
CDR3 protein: SARDPTSSSYEQY

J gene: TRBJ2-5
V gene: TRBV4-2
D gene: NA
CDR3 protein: ASSQARIGRETQY

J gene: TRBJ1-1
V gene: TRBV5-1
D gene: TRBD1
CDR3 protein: ASSRGQGSMNTEAF

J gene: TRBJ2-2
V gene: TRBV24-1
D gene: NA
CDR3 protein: ATRQGNTGELF

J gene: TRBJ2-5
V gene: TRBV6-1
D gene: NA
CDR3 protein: ASGTGFEEWETQY

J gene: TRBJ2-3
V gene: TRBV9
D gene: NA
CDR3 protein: ASSVGLPTDTQY

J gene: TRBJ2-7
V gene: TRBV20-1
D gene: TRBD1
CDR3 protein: SAARGQTNEQY

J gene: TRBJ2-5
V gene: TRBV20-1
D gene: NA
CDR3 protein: SALLEETQY

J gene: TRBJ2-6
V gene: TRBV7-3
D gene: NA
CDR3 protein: ASSQVASGANVLT

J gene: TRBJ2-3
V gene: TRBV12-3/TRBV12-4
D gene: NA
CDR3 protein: ASRGRLVSDTQY

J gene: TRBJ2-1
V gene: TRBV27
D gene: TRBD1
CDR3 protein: ASSLLTGAFSNEQF

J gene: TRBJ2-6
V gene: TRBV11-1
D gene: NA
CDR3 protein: ASSSGVLSSYSGANVLT

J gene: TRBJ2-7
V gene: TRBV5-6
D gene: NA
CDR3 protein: ASSFSRNEQY

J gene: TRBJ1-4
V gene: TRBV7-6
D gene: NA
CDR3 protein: ASSLGRPATNEKLF

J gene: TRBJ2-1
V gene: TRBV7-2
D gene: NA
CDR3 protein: ASSLEWSTEQF

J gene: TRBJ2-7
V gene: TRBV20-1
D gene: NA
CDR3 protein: SARVGSEQY

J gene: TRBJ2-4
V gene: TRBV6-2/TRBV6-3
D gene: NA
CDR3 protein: ASRRDVLLAKNIQY

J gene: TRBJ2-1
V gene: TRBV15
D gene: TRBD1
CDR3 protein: ATSGDQGAYEQF

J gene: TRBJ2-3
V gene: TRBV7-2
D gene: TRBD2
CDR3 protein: ASSQNLAGRTDTQY

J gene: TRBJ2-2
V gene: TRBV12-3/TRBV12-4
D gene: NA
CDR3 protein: ASSSSPGAAGELF

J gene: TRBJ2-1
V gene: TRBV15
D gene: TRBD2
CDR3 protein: ATSRDTSGNEQF

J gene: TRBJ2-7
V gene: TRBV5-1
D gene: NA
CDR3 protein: ASSFGEGYEQY

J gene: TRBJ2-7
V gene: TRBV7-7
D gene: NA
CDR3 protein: ASSPSPTEYYEQY

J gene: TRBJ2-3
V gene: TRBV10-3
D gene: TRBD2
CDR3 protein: AISESSGTDTQY

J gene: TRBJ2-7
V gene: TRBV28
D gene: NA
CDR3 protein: ASSSRLTRYEQY

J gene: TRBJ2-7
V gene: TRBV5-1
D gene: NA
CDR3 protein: ASSLAVGGYEQY

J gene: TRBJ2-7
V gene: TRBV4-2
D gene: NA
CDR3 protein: ASSQGTGTYEQY